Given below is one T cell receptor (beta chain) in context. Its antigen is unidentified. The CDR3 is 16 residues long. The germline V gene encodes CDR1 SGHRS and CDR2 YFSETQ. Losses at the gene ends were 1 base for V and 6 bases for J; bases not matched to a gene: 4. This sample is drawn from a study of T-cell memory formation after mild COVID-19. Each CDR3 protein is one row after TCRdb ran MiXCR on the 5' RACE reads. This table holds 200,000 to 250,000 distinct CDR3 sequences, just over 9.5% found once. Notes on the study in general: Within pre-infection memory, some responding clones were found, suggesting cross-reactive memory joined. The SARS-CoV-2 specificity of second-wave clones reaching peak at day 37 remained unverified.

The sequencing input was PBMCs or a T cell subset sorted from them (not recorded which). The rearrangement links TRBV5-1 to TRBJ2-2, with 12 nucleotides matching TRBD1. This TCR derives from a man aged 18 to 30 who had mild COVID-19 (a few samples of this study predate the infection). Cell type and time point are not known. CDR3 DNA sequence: TGCGCCAGCAGCTTGCGGGACAGGGGGCCTCCCGGGGAGCTGTTTTTT. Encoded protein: CASSLRDRGPPGELFF.